The 30 T cell receptor beta chains reported below all come from one sample, sequenced in a study of identical twins. TCRdb analysed the 5' RACE reads with MiXCR anew, one entry per CDR3 protein. The sample includes approximately 280,000 distinct CDR3 sequences, about 8.9% of them seen just once. The same specimen was also included in a second study, on yellow fever vaccine responses in identical twins.

Sequenced: memory (CD45RO+) T cells sorted from blood. The receptors here all came from a woman under 30 in good health.

This chain's CDR3 is CASSLARTNTEAFF. For the CDR3, the DNA is TGTGCCAGCAGTTTAGCCAGGACGAACACTGAAGCTTTCTTT. The chain combines TRBV12-3 or TRBV12-4 with TRBJ1-1; D not certain. CDR3 length: 14 amino acids. V lost 0 bases and J 1 base, leaving 6 bases between the germline ends.

This clonotype occurred many times. The chain joins TRBV4-1 to TRBJ1-2; D not certain. The V gene's germline CDR1 is MGHRA and CDR2 YSYEKL. Trimming took off 1 base at V and 6 bases at J, with 6 bases between the two ends. The CDR3 has 12 residues. DNA for the CDR3: TGCGCCAGCAGCCAAGTGAATCATGGCTACACCTTC. The encoded protein is CASSQVNHGYTF.

This clonotype was seen many times. This chain connects TRBV20-1 to TRBJ2-1; weak D call: TRBD2 (6 bases). This CDR3 is built from 14 residues. The V and J ends lost 5 bases and 0 bases respectively, with 11 bases between them. Germline V gene sequence: CDR1 DFQATT, CDR2 SNEGSKA (reference sequence). The CDR3 bases are TGCAGTGCTGCCCGGGGGAGCTCCTACAATGAGCAGTTCTTC. It encodes CSAARGSSYNEQFF.

This clonotype has a count of ten or more. The chain is built from TRBV20-1 and TRBJ1-5, with TRBD1 as a possible D gene (5 bases). From germline, CDR1 is DFQATT and CDR2 SNEGSKA (reference sequence). V gave up 5 bases and J gave up 3 bases, with 11 bases separating them. This CDR3 contains 13 residues. The CDR3 nucleotides are TGCAGTGCTCAGACAGACCACAATCAGCCCCAGCATTTT. Encoded protein: CSAQTDHNQPQHF.

In this sample, this clonotype turned up many times. This chain links TRBV9 with TRBJ1-2; 8 positions agree with TRBD1. After removal of 7 bases from V and 5 bases from J, the junction contained 1 base not matched to a gene. CDR1 and CDR2 (germline): SGDLS, YYNGEE. CDR3 length: 11 amino acids. The DNA of the CDR3 is TGTGCCAGCCGACAGGGGTATGGCTACACCTTC. It is translated as CASRQGYGYTF.

CDR3 nucleotides: TGCAGTGCTAGAGCAGGGGCGGAAGAGACCCAGTACTTC. It codes for CSARAGAEETQYF. The rearrangement links TRBV20-1 to TRBJ2-5; D possibly corresponds to TRBD1 (6 bases). Trimming removed 1 base at V and 3 bases at J, with 9 bases between. Germline-derived CDR1 and CDR2 are DFQATT and SNEGSKA (reference sequence). The CDR3 covers 13 residues.

The sample holds many counts of this clonotype. The V and J genes are TRBV27 and TRBJ2-2; no reliable D call. The V gene's germline CDR1 is MNHEY and CDR2 SMNVEV (reference sequence). Trimming left V 3 bases short and J 5 bases short, with 7 bases between. CDR3 length: 13 residues. CDR3 sequence: CASSFSETGELFF. The CDR3 nucleotides are TGTGCCAGCAGTTTTTCCGAGACCGGGGAGCTGTTTTTT.

The chain carries TRBV2 and TRBJ2-5; no reliable D call. Germline V lookup: CDR1 SNHLY, CDR2 FYNNEI. V was trimmed by 2 bases and J by 5 bases, leaving 6 bases between them. The CDR3 has 12 residues. CDR3 protein: CASSEMGETQYF. Written as DNA, the CDR3 is TGTGCCAGCAGTGAAATGGGGGAGACCCAGTACTTC.

This clonotype was seen only a few times. The V and J genes are TRBV27 and TRBJ2-6; possible D gene TRBD1, 6 bases. Per the germline V gene, CDR1 is MNHEY and CDR2 is SMNVEV (reference sequence). This CDR3 is built from 16 residues. V was cut by 5 bases and J by 1 base, with 12 bases left in between. For the CDR3, the DNA is TGTGCCAGCAGTCGGACAGTCTTTTCTGGGGCCAACGTCCTGACTTTC. Amino acid sequence: CASSRTVFSGANVLTF.

Only a few counts were recorded for this clonotype. This chain joins TRBV29-1 and TRBJ1-1, with D tentatively TRBD1 (6 bases). V shed 7 bases and J shed 4 bases, with 13 bases lying between them. Germline values: CDR1 SQVTM, CDR2 ANQGSEA. The CDR3 loop spans 12 amino acids. CDR3 protein: CSAQGSGTEAFF. The CDR3 region has the DNA TGCAGCGCCCAGGGGTCCGGCACTGAAGCTTTCTTT.

This clonotype was recorded at least ten times. The J gene is TRBJ2-4, the V gene TRBV11-2; D call uncertain. Deletions cut 5 bases from V and 4 bases from J, with 15 bases between. The CDR3 runs to 15 residues. The germline CDR1 and CDR2 sequences are SGHAT and FQNNGV. CDR3 residues: CASSPRVQSKNIQYF. CDR3 nucleotide sequence: TGTGCCAGCAGCCCCCGAGTACAGAGTAAAAACATTCAGTACTTC.

This clonotype was seen ten or more times. The chain links TRBV12-3 or TRBV12-4 to TRBJ1-1, with 9 bases fitting TRBD1. The trim removed 6 bases at V and 6 bases at J, leaving 8 bases unmatched. The CDR3 extends over 14 amino acids. The CDR3 DNA is TGTGCCAGCAGCGGGACAGGGAAGAAGGCTGAAGCTTTCTTT. Its translation: CASSGTGKKAEAFF.

Only a few counts were recorded for this clonotype. This chain links TRBV10-3 with TRBJ2-3; 7 bases agree with TRBD1. V shed 6 bases and J 1 base; nucleotides not matched to a gene: 10. This CDR3 comprises 16 residues. The V gene's germline CDR1 is ENHRY and CDR2 SYGVKD. For the CDR3, the DNA is TGTGCCATCAGCAGAGTTACAGGGGCTGGCACAGATACGCAGTATTTT. Encoded protein: CAISRVTGAGTDTQYF.

This clonotype was counted at least ten times. The chain couples TRBV3-1 to TRBJ1-4; a weak D match, TRBD1 (5 bases). The germline V gene encodes CDR1 LGHDT and CDR2 YNNKEL (reference sequence). This CDR3 has 13 amino acids. The V gene lost 2 bases and the J gene lost 7 bases, with 8 bases spanning the gap. The DNA for the CDR3 is TGTGCCAGCAGCCAACAGGGTAGTGAAAAACTGTTTTTT. Its protein is CASSQQGSEKLFF.

This clonotype was recorded a few times. This chain joins TRBV9 and TRBJ2-5, with TRBD2 matching 7 bases. V shed 0 bases and J 4 bases; nucleotides not matched to a gene: 12. Germline CDR1 is SGDLS and CDR2 is YYNGEE. This CDR3 is built from 17 residues. Here the CDR3 reads CASSVGGGPHGGETQYF. CDR3 nucleotides: TGTGCCAGCAGCGTAGGGGGGGGACCGCACGGCGGAGAGACCCAGTACTTC.

This chain uses TRBV7-9 with TRBJ1-2; D is ambiguous. Germline V lookup: CDR1 SEHNR, CDR2 FQNEAQ (reference sequence). Deletions cut 1 base from V and 0 bases from J, with 6 bases between. The CDR3 has 14 residues. In DNA form, the CDR3 reads TGTGCCAGCAGCTTAGAGGTCGCTAACTATGGCTACACCTTC. Residues: CASSLEVANYGYTF.

This clonotype was seen a handful of times. The chain links TRBV9 to TRBJ2-7, with D possibly matching TRBD2 (5 bases). Between the trimmed V and J ends, which lost 0 bases and 10 bases, there was a span of 11 bases. The CDR3 runs 12 residues. Per the germline V gene, CDR1 is SGDLS and CDR2 is YYNGEE. CDR3 amino acids: CASSVATGYQYF. Written as DNA, the CDR3 is TGTGCCAGCAGCGTAGCTACGGGATACCAGTACTTC.

In its sample, this clonotype was seen a few times. The V call is TRBV10-1, the J call TRBJ2-2; D is ambiguous. Germline lookup yields CDR1 WNHNN and CDR2 SYGVQD (reference sequence). The CDR3 runs 15 residues. Trimming took 7 bases from V and 6 from J, leaving 18 bases between them. The CDR3 is CASISERVLSGELFF. CDR3 coding DNA: TGCGCCAGCATTAGTGAGCGAGTTTTGTCCGGGGAGCTGTTTTTT.

The chain carries TRBV6-1 and TRBJ2-4; 7 positions match TRBD1. Looked up from germline, CDR1 is MNHNS and CDR2 is SASEGT. The ends lost 6 bases at V and 9 bases at J; junction bases unmatched: 8. This CDR3 is 13 amino acids long. The CDR3 here is CASRTGTVGIQYF. CDR3 DNA sequence: TGTGCCAGCAGAACCGGGACAGTGGGCATTCAGTACTTC.

The chain recombines TRBV15 with TRBJ2-5, with a weak D call TRBD1 (5 bases). Germline V CDR1 and CDR2: LNHNV, YYDKDF (reference sequence). The CDR3 contains 15 residues. The V end was cut by 2 bases, the J end by 2 bases, with 12 bases between. CDR3 sequence: CATSRQGPFQETQYF. The CDR3 bases are TGTGCCACCAGCAGACAGGGCCCGTTTCAAGAGACCCAGTACTTC.

This chain links TRBV6-2 or TRBV6-3 with TRBJ2-5; weak D call: TRBD2 (5 bases). Germline CDR1 reads MNHEY; CDR2 reads SVGEGT. V was pared by 4 bases and J by 5 bases, with 14 bases between. This CDR3 spans 14 amino acids. CDR3 coding DNA: TGTGCCAGCAGTTTGACTACCCTCCGGGAGACCCAGTACTTC. Translating gives CASSLTTLRETQYF.

V usage is TRBV5-1 and J usage is TRBJ1-1; D might be TRBD1 (5 bases). Per germline, CDR1 SGHRS and CDR2 YFSETQ. The CDR3 has 14 residues. The V end was cut by 4 bases, the J end by 0 bases, with 10 bases between. This CDR3 reads CASSAQGVNTEAFF. In nucleotides, the CDR3 is TGCGCCAGCAGCGCGCAGGGAGTGAACACTGAAGCTTTCTTT.

This clonotype was counted a few times. The V and J genes are TRBV6-1 and TRBJ1-5; TRBD1 aligns across 8 bases. V lost 5 bases and J lost 4; bases outside the gene matches: 7. Germline V gene sequence: CDR1 MNHNS, CDR2 SASEGT. The length of the CDR3 is 15 residues. The CDR3 nucleotides are TGTGCCAGCAGTAAAGGACAGGGCCCAAATCAGCCCCAGCATTTT. Encoded protein: CASSKGQGPNQPQHF.

This rearrangement joins TRBV28 to TRBJ1-4; D remains unclear. The V end was cut by 1 base, the J end by 1 base, with 4 bases between. Germline lookup yields CDR1 MDHEN and CDR2 SYDVKM. The CDR3 length is 14 residues. CDR3 sequence (DNA): TGTGCCAGCAGTTTATTGGAAACTAATGAAAAACTGTTTTTT. The encoded protein is CASSLLETNEKLFF.

This clonotype was observed many times. V and J are TRBV28 and TRBJ2-7; a possible D gene is TRBD1 (5 bases). Trimming stripped 5 bases from V and 1 base from J, with 6 bases between. Germline lookup yields CDR1 MDHEN and CDR2 SYDVKM. The CDR3 extends over 12 amino acids. The CDR3 is CASSQGSYEQYF. CDR3 in DNA: TGTGCCAGCAGTCAGGGTTCCTACGAGCAGTACTTC.

This clonotype was picked up many times. The rearrangement joins TRBV12-3 or TRBV12-4 to TRBJ1-3; D is undetermined. CDR3 length equals 14 residues. Deletions cut 2 bases from V and 0 bases from J, with 5 bases between. The DNA for the CDR3 is TGTGCCAGCAGTTTAACGTCCTCTGGAAACACCATATATTTT. Its translation is CASSLTSSGNTIYF.

This clonotype came up a few times. CDR3 DNA: TGTGCCAGCAGACCGGGACAGCGGAGCGGTGGCTACACCTTC. As protein: CASRPGQRSGGYTF. The chain has TRBV6-1 and TRBJ1-2; 7 bases are shared with TRBD1. Germline V CDR1 and CDR2: MNHNS, SASEGT. CDR3 size: 14 residues. Trimming cost V 6 bases and J 7 bases; bases outside gene matches: 11.

The chain couples TRBV11-2 to TRBJ2-2, with D hard to call. From germline, CDR1 is SGHAT and CDR2 FQNNGV. The ends were cut back, 5 bases at V and 6 bases at J, with 13 bases in the middle. This CDR3 comprises 14 residues. The CDR3 DNA reads TGTGCCAGCAGCCCAGTGTTAGGTCCCGGGGAGCTGTTTTTT. Protein sequence: CASSPVLGPGELFF.

In this sample, this clonotype turned up a few times. The CDR3 bases are TGTGCCAGCAGCCCCGACGGTCAAGAGACCCAGTACTTC. Its protein is CASSPDGQETQYF. This sequence joins TRBV7-9 and TRBJ2-5, with D unclear. Germline CDR1 and CDR2: SEHNR and FQNEAQ (reference sequence). The CDR3 has 13 residues. V lost 5 bases to trimming and J lost 2 bases, with 9 bases between them.

There are many counts of this clonotype. The chain has TRBV5-1 and TRBJ2-7; possibly TRBD2 for D (6 bases). V was cut by 4 bases and J by 6 bases, with 20 bases left in between. The germline gives CDR1 SGHRS, CDR2 YFSETQ. The CDR3 is 15 residues long. For the CDR3, the DNA is TGCGCCAGCAGCCCCGTCTCAGGAGGGCCGTCCGAGCAGTACTTC. Protein: CASSPVSGGPSEQYF. The variable domain in full, with the rest retrieved from reference TRBV5-1 and TRBJ2-7, is KAGVTQTPRYLIKTRGQQVTLSCSPISGHRSVSWYQQTPGQGLQFLFEYFSETQRNKGNFPGRFSGRQFSNSRSEMNVSTLELGDSALYLCASSPVSGGPSEQYFGPGTRLTVT.